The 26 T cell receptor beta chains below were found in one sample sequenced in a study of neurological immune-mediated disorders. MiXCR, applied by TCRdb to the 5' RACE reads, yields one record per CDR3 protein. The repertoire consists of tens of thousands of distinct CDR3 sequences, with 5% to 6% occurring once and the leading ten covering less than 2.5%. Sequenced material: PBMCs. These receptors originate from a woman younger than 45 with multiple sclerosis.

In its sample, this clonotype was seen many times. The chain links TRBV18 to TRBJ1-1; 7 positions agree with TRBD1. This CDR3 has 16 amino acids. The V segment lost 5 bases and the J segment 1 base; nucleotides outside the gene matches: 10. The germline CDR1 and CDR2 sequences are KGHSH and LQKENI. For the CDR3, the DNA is TGTGCCAGCTCATCACAACAGGGGTGGGGGAACACTGAAGCTTTCTTT. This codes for CASSSQQGWGNTEAFF.

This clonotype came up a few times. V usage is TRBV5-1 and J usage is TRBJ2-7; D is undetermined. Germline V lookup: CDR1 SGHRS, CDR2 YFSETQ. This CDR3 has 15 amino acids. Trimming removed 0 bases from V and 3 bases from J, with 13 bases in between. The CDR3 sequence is CASSLVSGTFYEQYF. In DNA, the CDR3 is TGCGCCAGCAGCTTGGTTAGTGGAACCTTCTACGAGCAGTACTTC.

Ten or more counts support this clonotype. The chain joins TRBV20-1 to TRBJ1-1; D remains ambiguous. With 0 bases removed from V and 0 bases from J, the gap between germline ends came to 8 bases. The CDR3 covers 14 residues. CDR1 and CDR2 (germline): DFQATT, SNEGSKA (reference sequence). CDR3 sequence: CSARDPQMNTEAFF. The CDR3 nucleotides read TGCAGTGCTAGAGATCCACAAATGAACACTGAAGCTTTCTTT.

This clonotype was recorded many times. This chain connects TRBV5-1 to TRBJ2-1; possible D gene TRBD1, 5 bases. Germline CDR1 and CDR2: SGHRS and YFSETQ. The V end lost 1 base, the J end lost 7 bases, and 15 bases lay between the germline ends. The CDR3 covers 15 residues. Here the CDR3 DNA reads TGCGCCAGCAGCTTGAGCCCAGTCCAGGGAAATGAGCAGTTCTTC. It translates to CASSLSPVQGNEQFF.

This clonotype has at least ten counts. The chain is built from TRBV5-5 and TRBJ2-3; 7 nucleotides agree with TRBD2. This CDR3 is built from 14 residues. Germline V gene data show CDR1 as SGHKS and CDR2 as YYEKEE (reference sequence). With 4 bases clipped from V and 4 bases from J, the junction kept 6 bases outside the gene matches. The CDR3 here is CASSGGGVPDTQYF. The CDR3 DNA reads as TGTGCCAGCAGCGGCGGGGGAGTTCCAGATACGCAGTATTTT.

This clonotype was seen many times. The CDR3 reads CASSSRDGWRTEAFF. CDR3 nucleotide sequence: TGTGCCAGCAGTTCACGGGACGGATGGCGCACTGAAGCTTTCTTT. The chain carries TRBV12-3 or TRBV12-4 and TRBJ1-1, with D possibly being TRBD1 (5 bases). This CDR3 region has 15 residues. Trimming removed 4 bases at V and 4 bases at J, with 16 bases between.

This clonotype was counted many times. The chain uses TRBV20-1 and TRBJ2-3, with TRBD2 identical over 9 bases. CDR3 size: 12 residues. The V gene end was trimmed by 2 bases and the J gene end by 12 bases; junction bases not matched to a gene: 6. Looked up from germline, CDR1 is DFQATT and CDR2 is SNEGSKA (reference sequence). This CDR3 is CSARQGGTSQYF. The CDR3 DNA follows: TGCAGTGCTAGACAGGGCGGGACTAGCCAGTATTTT.

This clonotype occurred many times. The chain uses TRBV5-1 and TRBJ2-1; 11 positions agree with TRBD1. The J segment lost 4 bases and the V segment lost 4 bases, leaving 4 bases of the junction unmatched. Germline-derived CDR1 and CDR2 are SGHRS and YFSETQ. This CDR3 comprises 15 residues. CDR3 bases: TGCGCCAGCAGCGCCCGGGACAGGGGGTACAATGAGCAGTTCTTC. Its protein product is CASSARDRGYNEQFF.

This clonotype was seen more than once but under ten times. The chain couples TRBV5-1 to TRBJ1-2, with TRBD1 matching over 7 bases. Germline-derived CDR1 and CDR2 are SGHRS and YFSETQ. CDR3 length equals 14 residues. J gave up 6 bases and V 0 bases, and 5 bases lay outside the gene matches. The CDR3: CASSLDRGLDGYTF. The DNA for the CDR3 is TGCGCCAGCAGCTTGGACAGGGGATTAGATGGCTACACCTTC.

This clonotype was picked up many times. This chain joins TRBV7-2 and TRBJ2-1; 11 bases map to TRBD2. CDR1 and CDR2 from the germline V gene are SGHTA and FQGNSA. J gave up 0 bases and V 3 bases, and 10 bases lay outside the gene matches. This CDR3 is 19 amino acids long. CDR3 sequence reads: CASSFQIATSGASYNEQFF. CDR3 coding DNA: TGTGCCAGCAGCTTTCAGATCGCGACTAGCGGGGCCTCCTACAATGAGCAGTTCTTC. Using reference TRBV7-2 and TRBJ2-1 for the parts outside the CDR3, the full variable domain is GAGVSQSPSNKVTEKGKDVELRCDPISGHTALYWYRQSLGQGLEFLIYFQGNSAPDKSGLPSDRFSAERTGGSVSTLTIQRTQQEDSAVYLCASSFQIATSGASYNEQFFGPGTRLTVL.

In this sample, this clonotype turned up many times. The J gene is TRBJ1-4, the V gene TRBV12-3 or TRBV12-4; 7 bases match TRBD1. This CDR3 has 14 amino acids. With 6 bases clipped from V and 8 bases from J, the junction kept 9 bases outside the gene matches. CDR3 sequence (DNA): TGTGCCAGCAGACTGACAGGGTTGGGGGAAAAACTGTTTTTT. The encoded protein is CASRLTGLGEKLFF.

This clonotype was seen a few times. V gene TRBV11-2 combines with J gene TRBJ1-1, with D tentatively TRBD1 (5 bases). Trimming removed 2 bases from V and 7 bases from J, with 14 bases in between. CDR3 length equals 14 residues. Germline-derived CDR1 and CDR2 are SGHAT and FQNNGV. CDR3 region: CASSLTQGGLEAFF. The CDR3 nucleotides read TGTGCCAGCAGCTTAACCCAGGGCGGCCTTGAAGCTTTCTTT.

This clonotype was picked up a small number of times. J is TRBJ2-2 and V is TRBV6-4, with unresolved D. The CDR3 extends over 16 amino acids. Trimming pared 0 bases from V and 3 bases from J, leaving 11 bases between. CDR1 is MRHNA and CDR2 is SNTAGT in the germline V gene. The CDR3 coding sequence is TGTGCCAGCAGTGACTCGAGTGTGATGGACACCGGGGAGCTGTTTTTT. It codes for CASSDSSVMDTGELFF.

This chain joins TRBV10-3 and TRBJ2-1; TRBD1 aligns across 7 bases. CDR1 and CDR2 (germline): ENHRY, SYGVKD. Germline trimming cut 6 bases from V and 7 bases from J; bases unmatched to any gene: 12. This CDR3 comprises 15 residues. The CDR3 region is CAIRVGQNRANEQFF. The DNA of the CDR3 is TGTGCCATCAGGGTGGGACAGAATCGAGCTAATGAGCAGTTCTTC.

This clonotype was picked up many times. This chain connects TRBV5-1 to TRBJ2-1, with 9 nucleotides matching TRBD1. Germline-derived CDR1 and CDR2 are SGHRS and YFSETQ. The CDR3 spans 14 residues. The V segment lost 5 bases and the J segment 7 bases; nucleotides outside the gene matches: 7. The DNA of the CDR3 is TGCGCCAGCAGACGGACAGGGGTATCAAATGAGCAGTTCTTC. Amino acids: CASRRTGVSNEQFF.

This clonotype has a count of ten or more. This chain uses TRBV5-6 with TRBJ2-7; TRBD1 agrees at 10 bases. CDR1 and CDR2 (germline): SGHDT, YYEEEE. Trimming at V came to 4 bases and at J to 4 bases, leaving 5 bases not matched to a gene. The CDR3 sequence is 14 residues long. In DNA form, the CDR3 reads TGTGCCAGCAGCGACAGGGGGCTTGGGTACGAGCAGTACTTC. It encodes CASSDRGLGYEQYF.

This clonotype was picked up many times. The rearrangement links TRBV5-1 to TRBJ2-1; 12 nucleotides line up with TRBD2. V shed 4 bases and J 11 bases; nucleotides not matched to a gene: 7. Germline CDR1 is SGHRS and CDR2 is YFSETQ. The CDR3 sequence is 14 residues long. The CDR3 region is CASSQTSGSTQQFF. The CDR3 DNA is TGCGCCAGCAGCCAGACTAGCGGGAGTACCCAGCAGTTCTTC.

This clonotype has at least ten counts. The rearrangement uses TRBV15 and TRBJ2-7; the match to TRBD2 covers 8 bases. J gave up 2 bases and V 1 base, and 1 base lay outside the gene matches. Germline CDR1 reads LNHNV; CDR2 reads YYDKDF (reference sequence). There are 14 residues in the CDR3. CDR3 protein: CATSRGAGAYEQYF. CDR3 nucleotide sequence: TGTGCCACCAGCAGAGGAGCGGGGGCCTACGAGCAGTACTTC.

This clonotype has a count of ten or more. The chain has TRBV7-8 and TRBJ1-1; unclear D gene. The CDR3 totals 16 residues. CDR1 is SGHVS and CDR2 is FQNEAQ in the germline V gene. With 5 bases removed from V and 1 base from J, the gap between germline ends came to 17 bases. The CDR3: CASSIYGVYGNTEAFF. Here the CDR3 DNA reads TGTGCCAGCAGCATTTATGGAGTCTATGGGAACACTGAAGCTTTCTTT.

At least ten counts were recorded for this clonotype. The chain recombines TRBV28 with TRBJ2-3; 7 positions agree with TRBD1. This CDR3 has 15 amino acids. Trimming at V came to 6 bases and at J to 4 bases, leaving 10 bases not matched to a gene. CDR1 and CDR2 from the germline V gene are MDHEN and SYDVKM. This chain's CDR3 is CASSRDRLRPDTQYF. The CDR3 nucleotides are TGTGCCAGCAGCCGGGACAGACTTCGCCCAGATACGCAGTATTTT.

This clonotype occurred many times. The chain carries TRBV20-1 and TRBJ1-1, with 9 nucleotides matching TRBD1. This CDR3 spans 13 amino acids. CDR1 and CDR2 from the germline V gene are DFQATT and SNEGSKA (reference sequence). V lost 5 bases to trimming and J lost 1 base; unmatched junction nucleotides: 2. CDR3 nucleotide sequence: TGCAGTGCTTGGGGACAGGGGAACACTGAAGCTTTCTTT. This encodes CSAWGQGNTEAFF.

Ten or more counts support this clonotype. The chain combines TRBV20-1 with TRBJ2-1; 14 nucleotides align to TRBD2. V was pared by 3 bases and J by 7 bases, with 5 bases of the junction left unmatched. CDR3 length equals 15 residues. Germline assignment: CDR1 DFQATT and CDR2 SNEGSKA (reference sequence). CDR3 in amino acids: CSASLTSGRGNEQFF. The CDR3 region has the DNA TGCAGTGCTAGCCTGACTAGCGGGAGGGGTAATGAGCAGTTCTTC.

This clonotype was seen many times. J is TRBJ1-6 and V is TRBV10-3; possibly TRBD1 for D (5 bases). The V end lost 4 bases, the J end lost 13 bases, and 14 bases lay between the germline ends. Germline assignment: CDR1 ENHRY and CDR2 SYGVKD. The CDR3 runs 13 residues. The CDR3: CAISAVGGSPLHF. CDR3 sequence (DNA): TGTGCCATCAGTGCTGTGGGGGGTTCGCCCCTCCACTTT.

CDR3 in amino acids: CSAIQLAAYNEQFF. The CDR3 nucleotides read TGCAGTGCTATCCAACTAGCGGCCTACAATGAGCAGTTCTTC. The chain is built from TRBV20-1 and TRBJ2-1, with 8 bases matching TRBD2. Germline CDR1 DFQATT, CDR2 SNEGSKA (reference sequence). The CDR3 has 14 amino acids. Trimming removed 4 bases from V and 2 bases from J; junction bases left unmatched: 4.

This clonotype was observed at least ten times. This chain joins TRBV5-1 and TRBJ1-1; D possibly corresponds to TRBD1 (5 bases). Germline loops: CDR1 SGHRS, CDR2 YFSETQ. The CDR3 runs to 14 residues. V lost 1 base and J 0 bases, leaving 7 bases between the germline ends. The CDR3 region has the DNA TGCGCCAGCAGCTTGTTGACAGTGAACACTGAAGCTTTCTTT. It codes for CASSLLTVNTEAFF.

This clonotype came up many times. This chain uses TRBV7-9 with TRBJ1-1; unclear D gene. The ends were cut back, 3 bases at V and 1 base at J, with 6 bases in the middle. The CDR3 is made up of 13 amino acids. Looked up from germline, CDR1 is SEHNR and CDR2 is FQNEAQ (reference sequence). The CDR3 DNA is TGTGCCAGCAGCTTTTCTGAGAACACTGAAGCTTTCTTT. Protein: CASSFSENTEAFF.